Listed below are T cell receptor beta chains from one sample, sequenced in a study of T-cell memory formation after mild COVID-19. TCRdb ran MiXCR on the 5' RACE reads and lists one entry per CDR3 protein. In the table there are more than 120,000 distinct CDR3 sequences, under 25% of which are singletons. Sequenced material: PBMCs or a T cell subset sorted from them (not recorded which). The receptors shown here come from an adult woman who had mild COVID-19 (a few samples of this study predate the infection). Cell type and time point are not known. The CDR3 runs from the conserved cysteine through the conserved F or W. The order of the fields is CDR3 DNA, CDR3 protein, clone size, D gene, J gene, V gene. The D gene is left open where the match is weak. Size values are once, few and many counts, or a class for expanded clones, and some rows have none.

cdr3_nt: TGTGCCACCAGTGGATTCCAGGGCGGCTGGATTAACACTGAAGCTTTCTTT
cdr3_aa: CATSGFQGGWINTEAFF
clone_size: .
d_call: .
j_call: TRBJ1-1
v_call: TRBV24-1

cdr3_nt: TGTGCCAGCAGAGCGGGACAGACTACAACTAATGAAAAACTGTTTTTT
cdr3_aa: CASRAGQTTTNEKLFF
clone_size: .
d_call: TRBD1
j_call: TRBJ1-4
v_call: TRBV6-2/TRBV6-3

cdr3_nt: TGTGCCAGCAGGGCTTTGAATGAAAAACTGTTTTTT
cdr3_aa: CASRALNEKLFF
clone_size: .
d_call: .
j_call: TRBJ1-4
v_call: TRBV2

cdr3_nt: TGCAGTGCTAGAAGGGACTACAATGAGCAGTTCTTC
cdr3_aa: CSARRDYNEQFF
clone_size: few
d_call: .
j_call: TRBJ2-1
v_call: TRBV20-1

cdr3_nt: TGTGCCAGCTCACCATTCAGGGGGGACCAAGAGACCCAGTACTTC
cdr3_aa: CASSPFRGDQETQYF
clone_size: few
d_call: .
j_call: TRBJ2-5
v_call: TRBV18

cdr3_nt: TGTGCCAGCAGCCCCGGACTAGCGGGGGGTCCGGGGTTCTTC
cdr3_aa: CASSPGLAGGPGFF
clone_size: few
d_call: TRBD2
j_call: TRBJ2-1
v_call: TRBV2

cdr3_nt: TGCGCCAGCAGCCAGGTCTTCTCGGAACCCGGTCTAGCCAAAAACATTCAGTACTTC
cdr3_aa: CASSQVFSEPGLAKNIQYF
clone_size: many
d_call: .
j_call: TRBJ2-4
v_call: TRBV4-1

cdr3_nt: TGTGCCAGCAGTGTGTTACGGACCATCAATCAGCCCCAGCATTTT
cdr3_aa: CASSVLRTINQPQHF
clone_size: .
d_call: .
j_call: TRBJ1-5
v_call: TRBV6-1

cdr3_nt: TGTGCCAGCAGCTCCGGGACTCCCAGAAGCACAGATACGCAGTATTTT
cdr3_aa: CASSSGTPRSTDTQYF
clone_size: few
d_call: .
j_call: TRBJ2-3
v_call: TRBV7-3

cdr3_nt: TGCGCCAGCAGCCCCGGGACAGCTATCTACGAGCAGTACTTC
cdr3_aa: CASSPGTAIYEQYF
clone_size: .
d_call: TRBD1
j_call: TRBJ2-7
v_call: TRBV5-1

cdr3_nt: TGTGCCAGCAGTTACACTAGCGGGAGCTCCTACGAGCAGTACTTC
cdr3_aa: CASSYTSGSSYEQYF
clone_size: .
d_call: TRBD2
j_call: TRBJ2-7
v_call: TRBV6-5

cdr3_nt: TGTGCCAGCAGCCCAACCTTAGGGCGGTCACGGCGGCGCGAGCAGTACTTC
cdr3_aa: CASSPTLGRSRRREQYF
clone_size: few
d_call: .
j_call: TRBJ2-7
v_call: TRBV14

cdr3_nt: TGCGCCAGCAGCTTAGGGGGGACAGGGGGCACTGAAGCTTTCTTT
cdr3_aa: CASSLGGTGGTEAFF
clone_size: .
d_call: TRBD1
j_call: TRBJ1-1
v_call: TRBV5-1

cdr3_nt: TGTGCCAGCAGCCTAGGGACAGGGGTCTACGAGCAGTACTTC
cdr3_aa: CASSLGTGVYEQYF
clone_size: many
d_call: TRBD1
j_call: TRBJ2-7
v_call: TRBV7-8

cdr3_nt: TGTGCCAGTAGAGAGCGGGTGACCGGGGAGCTGTTTTTT
cdr3_aa: CASRERVTGELFF
clone_size: few
d_call: .
j_call: TRBJ2-2
v_call: TRBV19

cdr3_nt: TGCGCCAGCAGCCAACGGGACAGGGACTACGAGCAGTACTTC
cdr3_aa: CASSQRDRDYEQYF
clone_size: few
d_call: TRBD1
j_call: TRBJ2-7
v_call: TRBV5-1

cdr3_nt: TGCGCCAGCAGCGCGGGACAGGGTGGGGCAGATACGCAGTATTTT
cdr3_aa: CASSAGQGGADTQYF
clone_size: many
d_call: TRBD1
j_call: TRBJ2-3
v_call: TRBV5-1

cdr3_nt: TGTGCCAGCAGTTTAGGTTACAATCAGCCCCAGCATTTT
cdr3_aa: CASSLGYNQPQHF
clone_size: .
d_call: .
j_call: TRBJ1-5
v_call: TRBV12-3/TRBV12-4

cdr3_nt: TGCAGTGCTAGAGATTTACGGGGATATTCCACCAATCAGCCCCAGCATTTT
cdr3_aa: CSARDLRGYSTNQPQHF
clone_size: .
d_call: .
j_call: TRBJ1-5
v_call: TRBV20-1

cdr3_nt: TGTGCCAGCAGTTACGGGGTCACTGAAGCTTTCTTT
cdr3_aa: CASSYGVTEAFF
clone_size: few
d_call: .
j_call: TRBJ1-1
v_call: TRBV6-2/TRBV6-3

cdr3_nt: TGTGCCAGCAGTGTTGCGGGAGTGAAAGAGACCCAGTACTTC
cdr3_aa: CASSVAGVKETQYF
clone_size: many
d_call: TRBD2
j_call: TRBJ2-5
v_call: TRBV6-2/TRBV6-3

cdr3_nt: TGTGCCAGCAGCCCCCGGGCGGGACCCTACGAGCAGTACTTC
cdr3_aa: CASSPRAGPYEQYF
clone_size: .
d_call: .
j_call: TRBJ2-7
v_call: TRBV7-2

cdr3_nt: TGTGCCAGCAGCCCCGGAGGGAGCGGGAGGGATGAGCAGTTCTTC
cdr3_aa: CASSPGGSGRDEQFF
clone_size: .
d_call: TRBD2
j_call: TRBJ2-1
v_call: TRBV4-2

cdr3_nt: TGTGCCTGGTCGGGACAGAGCTACAATGAGCAGTTCTTC
cdr3_aa: CAWSGQSYNEQFF
clone_size: few
d_call: TRBD1
j_call: TRBJ2-1
v_call: TRBV30

cdr3_nt: TGCGCCAGCAGCTTGGCCTTTGAGGGCACCGGGGAGCTGTTTTTT
cdr3_aa: CASSLAFEGTGELFF
clone_size: few
d_call: .
j_call: TRBJ2-2
v_call: TRBV5-1

cdr3_nt: TGCAGCGGGGACATGGGGAGTGGCATTCAGTACTTC
cdr3_aa: CSGDMGSGIQYF
clone_size: .
d_call: .
j_call: TRBJ2-4
v_call: TRBV29-1

cdr3_nt: TGTGCCAGCAGTCCCCAACCCGGGACTAGCGGGAGGGCCACCGGGGAGCTGTTTTTT
cdr3_aa: CASSPQPGTSGRATGELFF
clone_size: many
d_call: TRBD2
j_call: TRBJ2-2
v_call: TRBV6-2/TRBV6-3

cdr3_nt: TGTGCCAGCAGCCGGGGACAGGGACGCTACGAGCAGTACTTC
cdr3_aa: CASSRGQGRYEQYF
clone_size: few
d_call: TRBD1
j_call: TRBJ2-7
v_call: TRBV12-3/TRBV12-4

cdr3_nt: TGCAGTGCTGGCCCGGGAGGCCCGAGGAATGAGCAGTTCTTC
cdr3_aa: CSAGPGGPRNEQFF
clone_size: few
d_call: TRBD2
j_call: TRBJ2-1
v_call: TRBV20-1

cdr3_nt: TGCGCCAGCAGCCCTACAGGGGGACTTCGACCCCAGCATTTT
cdr3_aa: CASSPTGGLRPQHF
clone_size: few
d_call: TRBD1
j_call: TRBJ1-5
v_call: TRBV5-1

cdr3_nt: TGCGCCAGCAGTCCCATGCCGGGACAGGTGTTCCAGACCCAGTACTTC
cdr3_aa: CASSPMPGQVFQTQYF
clone_size: few
d_call: TRBD1
j_call: TRBJ2-5
v_call: TRBV5-1

cdr3_nt: TGTGCCAGCAGACAGGAGGTGGCCAAAAACATTCAGTACTTC
cdr3_aa: CASRQEVAKNIQYF
clone_size: .
d_call: .
j_call: TRBJ2-4
v_call: TRBV6-2/TRBV6-3

cdr3_nt: TGTGCCAGCAGCCCGGGACAGGGGGGGACCGGGGAGCTGTTTTTT
cdr3_aa: CASSPGQGGTGELFF
clone_size: many
d_call: TRBD1
j_call: TRBJ2-2
v_call: TRBV5-5

cdr3_nt: TGCAGTGCTAGAGATCGTCAGTCTAATGAAAAACTGTTTTTT
cdr3_aa: CSARDRQSNEKLFF
clone_size: .
d_call: .
j_call: TRBJ1-4
v_call: TRBV20-1

cdr3_nt: TGTGCCAGCAGCTTAGTAGGCTCGGCCGTGCAGTACTTC
cdr3_aa: CASSLVGSAVQYF
clone_size: .
d_call: .
j_call: TRBJ2-7
v_call: TRBV11-3

cdr3_nt: TGTGCCAGCAGCCAGGGTCTAGCGGGCGAGCAGTTCTTC
cdr3_aa: CASSQGLAGEQFF
clone_size: few
d_call: TRBD2
j_call: TRBJ2-1
v_call: TRBV6-5

cdr3_nt: TGTGCCAGCAGTGAGATCGCGGAGGGGAGAACCGGGGAGCTGTTTTTT
cdr3_aa: CASSEIAEGRTGELFF
clone_size: medium-sized
d_call: .
j_call: TRBJ2-2
v_call: TRBV25-1

cdr3_nt: TGCGCCAGCAGCGTAGGAGACGGGGGGACTGAAGCTTTCTTT
cdr3_aa: CASSVGDGGTEAFF
clone_size: .
d_call: .
j_call: TRBJ1-1
v_call: TRBV5-1

cdr3_nt: TGCAGTGCGGGCGGGTGGAGCCCTAAGAGCTATGGCTACACCTTC
cdr3_aa: CSAGGWSPKSYGYTF
clone_size: few
d_call: .
j_call: TRBJ1-2
v_call: TRBV20-1

cdr3_nt: TGCAGCGTCAATACTCAAGATACGCAGTATTTT
cdr3_aa: CSVNTQDTQYF
clone_size: few
d_call: .
j_call: TRBJ2-3
v_call: TRBV29-1

cdr3_nt: TGCAGTGCTACTGTGTCTTATACGCAGTATTTT
cdr3_aa: CSATVSYTQYF
clone_size: few
d_call: .
j_call: TRBJ2-3
v_call: TRBV20-1

cdr3_nt: TGTGCCAGTAGTATTGGTGTTGGCAGCCACGAGCAGTACTTC
cdr3_aa: CASSIGVGSHEQYF
clone_size: few
d_call: .
j_call: TRBJ2-7
v_call: TRBV19

cdr3_nt: TGTGCCAGCAGCTTGGGGGGATTTAGCTCCTACAATGAGCAGTTCTTC
cdr3_aa: CASSLGGFSSYNEQFF
clone_size: .
d_call: .
j_call: TRBJ2-1
v_call: TRBV7-3

cdr3_nt: TGCGCCAGCAGCTTGGCCGGTCTCCTGAGTTACAATGAGCAGTTCTTC
cdr3_aa: CASSLAGLLSYNEQFF
clone_size: few
d_call: .
j_call: TRBJ2-1
v_call: TRBV5-1

cdr3_nt: TGTGCCAGCAGTTTCCGGGACGGGCCCTACGAGCAGTACTTC
cdr3_aa: CASSFRDGPYEQYF
clone_size: few
d_call: .
j_call: TRBJ2-7
v_call: TRBV12-3/TRBV12-4

cdr3_nt: TGTGCCAGCAGTTCGAACGGATATAGCAATCAGCCCCAGCATTTT
cdr3_aa: CASSSNGYSNQPQHF
clone_size: .
d_call: .
j_call: TRBJ1-5
v_call: TRBV27

cdr3_nt: TGCAGTGATAGGACCACAGCGAGGGTTCGAGGCTACACCTTC
cdr3_aa: CSDRTTARVRGYTF
clone_size: .
d_call: .
j_call: TRBJ1-2
v_call: TRBV20-1

cdr3_nt: TGTGCCATCAGCGCGGGAGGGACAGATACGCAGTATTTT
cdr3_aa: CAISAGGTDTQYF
clone_size: few
d_call: TRBD2
j_call: TRBJ2-3
v_call: TRBV10-3

cdr3_nt: TGCAGTGCAACGCGACAGGGGTTAGATACGCAGTATTTT
cdr3_aa: CSATRQGLDTQYF
clone_size: .
d_call: TRBD1
j_call: TRBJ2-3
v_call: TRBV20-1

cdr3_nt: TGCGCCAGCAGCTTTCAGGGGTCCGGGGCCAACGTCCTGACTTTC
cdr3_aa: CASSFQGSGANVLTF
clone_size: .
d_call: .
j_call: TRBJ2-6
v_call: TRBV5-1

cdr3_nt: TGTGCCATCAGCGATTACAGGGGAGGCTACACCTTC
cdr3_aa: CAISDYRGGYTF
clone_size: .
d_call: TRBD1
j_call: TRBJ1-2
v_call: TRBV10-3

cdr3_nt: TGTGCCAGCAGCCAAGGGGTAGCGGGAGGGACTGAGCAGTTCTTC
cdr3_aa: CASSQGVAGGTEQFF
clone_size: .
d_call: TRBD2
j_call: TRBJ2-1
v_call: TRBV3-1

cdr3_nt: TGTGCCAGCAGTGAAAAGGTGTTCGGGGGTCGTAGCAATCAGCCCCAGCATTTT
cdr3_aa: CASSEKVFGGRSNQPQHF
clone_size: .
d_call: .
j_call: TRBJ1-5
v_call: TRBV6-1

cdr3_nt: TGTGCCAGCAGCGCTAGCGGCCGCTCCTACGAGCAGTACTTC
cdr3_aa: CASSASGRSYEQYF
clone_size: few
d_call: TRBD2
j_call: TRBJ2-7
v_call: TRBV7-2

cdr3_nt: .
cdr3_aa: CATPLGNQLPQIRSIF
clone_size: .
d_call: .
j_call: TRBJ2-3
v_call: TRBV24-1

cdr3_nt: TGTGCCAGCAGCCAAGTTCCGGTGGGTGAGCAGTACTTC
cdr3_aa: CASSQVPVGEQYF
clone_size: few
d_call: .
j_call: TRBJ2-7
v_call: TRBV3-1

cdr3_nt: TGTGCCAGCACCCCGACCCGTGCACGGGAGGGGGCAGATACGCAGTATTTT
cdr3_aa: CASTPTRAREGADTQYF
clone_size: .
d_call: TRBD2
j_call: TRBJ2-3
v_call: TRBV7-2

cdr3_nt: TGCAGTTTGGGGGGCTTGGGTACTGAAGCTTTCTTT
cdr3_aa: CSLGGLGTEAFF
clone_size: few
d_call: .
j_call: TRBJ1-1
v_call: TRBV20-1

cdr3_nt: TGTGCCAGCAGTGCAACTAATGAAAAACTGTTTTTT
cdr3_aa: CASSATNEKLFF
clone_size: few
d_call: .
j_call: TRBJ1-4
v_call: TRBV6-2/TRBV6-3